A single sample gave rise to the 14 T cell receptor beta chains below, sequenced in a study of neurological immune-mediated disorders. One entry per CDR3 protein results from TCRdb running MiXCR on the 5' RACE reads. The sample consists of about 50,000 distinct CDR3 sequences, over 4.5% of them appearing once. Sequencing was performed on CD4+ T cells from blood. These receptors originate from a woman younger than 30 with multiple sclerosis.

The sample holds many counts of this clonotype. V gene TRBV7-2 combines with J gene TRBJ2-3; D may be TRBD1 (7 bases). V was pared by 2 bases and J by 5 bases, with 14 bases between. The CDR3 sequence is 15 residues long. Germline V gene lookup returns CDR1 SGHTA and CDR2 FQGNSA. The CDR3 spells CASSLSPGGGDTQYF. As DNA, the CDR3 is TGTGCCAGCAGCTTAAGCCCAGGGGGAGGAGATACGCAGTATTTT.

This clonotype has ten or more counts. The V call is TRBV27, the J call TRBJ1-1; TRBD1 agrees at 7 bases. J lost 8 bases, V lost 3 bases, and 9 bases had no gene match. CDR1 and CDR2 (germline): MNHEY, SMNVEV (reference sequence). The CDR3 contains 14 residues. The CDR3 protein is CASSFLAGGSEAFF. The CDR3 bases are TGTGCCAGCAGTTTTCTGGCAGGGGGAAGCGAAGCTTTCTTT.

This clonotype was seen repeatedly, ten times or more. The chain couples TRBV18 to TRBJ2-7; TRBD1 agrees at 10 bases. CDR1 and CDR2 (germline): KGHSH, LQKENI. V dropped 5 bases and J dropped 1; count of bases not matched to a gene: 11. The CDR3 is 17 amino acids. CDR3 in amino acids: CASSKGQGGAGSYEQYF. The CDR3 DNA follows: TGTGCCAGCTCAAAAGGACAGGGGGGCGCCGGTTCCTACGAGCAGTACTTC. The variable domain in full, completed from reference TRBV18 and TRBJ2-7, reads NAGVMQNPRHLVRRRGQEARLRCSPMKGHSHVYWYRQLPEEGLKFMVYLQKENIIDESGMPKERFSAEFPKEGPSILRIQQVVRGDSAAYFCASSKGQGGAGSYEQYFGPGTRLTVT.

In this sample, this clonotype turned up many times. CDR3: CSALGPGKGSPLHF. DNA of the CDR3: TGCAGTGCCTTAGGGCCAGGGAAAGGATCACCCCTCCACTTT. The rearrangement links TRBV20-1 to TRBJ1-6; D is perhaps TRBD1 (5 bases). The germline V and J ends were trimmed by 6 bases and 10 bases, with 19 bases remaining between them. The CDR3 sequence is 14 residues long. The germline V gene encodes CDR1 DFQATT and CDR2 SNEGSKA (reference sequence).

This clonotype was seen repeatedly, ten times or more. This sequence joins TRBV7-3 and TRBJ1-1, with 7 bases identical to TRBD1. CDR1 SGHTA and CDR2 FQGTGA come from the germline V gene. V lost 5 bases and J lost 8; bases outside the gene matches: 8. This CDR3 region has 13 residues. This chain's CDR3 is CASSPNRGREAFF. The CDR3 DNA reads as TGTGCCAGCAGCCCAAACAGGGGCCGCGAAGCTTTCTTT.

The chain combines TRBV4-3 with TRBJ2-1, with a tentative D call TRBD1 (6 bases). The CDR3 extends over 17 amino acids. Germline-derived CDR1 and CDR2 are LGHNA and YSLEER. V was pared by 0 bases and J by 5 bases, with 17 bases between. DNA for the CDR3: TGCGCCAGCAGCCAAGAGGCTGTGGGGGCCTGGGACAATGAGCAGTTCTTC. As protein: CASSQEAVGAWDNEQFF.

The V call is TRBV29-1, the J call TRBJ2-1, with TRBD2 matching over 8 bases. V lost 7 bases to trimming and J lost 6 bases; unmatched junction nucleotides: 11. CDR1 is SQVTM, CDR2 ANQGSEA, per germline. The CDR3 length is 14 residues. The CDR3 region is CSAREAGEANEQFF. Here the CDR3 DNA reads TGCAGCGCGCGGGAGGCGGGAGAGGCCAATGAGCAGTTCTTC.

This clonotype showed up many times. The J gene is TRBJ1-5, the V gene TRBV20-1, with unresolved D. The CDR3 is 16 residues long. Trimming cost V 5 bases and J 1 base, with 18 bases left between them. Germline loops: CDR1 DFQATT, CDR2 SNEGSKA (reference sequence). The CDR3 reads CSAHSSGRGSNQPQHF. CDR3 in DNA: TGCAGTGCTCACTCTAGCGGCCGCGGGAGCAATCAGCCCCAGCATTTT.

The chain recombines TRBV2 with TRBJ2-6; D is unresolved. V lost 11 bases and J lost 2, with 7 bases in between. Germline V gene sequence: CDR1 SNHLY, CDR2 FYNNEI. This CDR3 is built from 12 residues. Here the CDR3 reads CASTAGANVLTF. The CDR3 DNA sequence: TGTGCCTCCACGGCTGGGGCCAACGTCCTGACTTTC.

This clonotype was seen repeatedly, ten times or more. This sequence joins TRBV2 and TRBJ1-5; 7 bases are a match to TRBD1. Germline values: CDR1 SNHLY, CDR2 FYNNEI. The CDR3 sequence is 14 residues long. The junction had 7 bases not matched to a gene; V was cut back by 8 bases and J by 3 bases. CDR3 in amino acids: CASGSQGNNQPQHF. The CDR3, as DNA: TGTGCCAGCGGATCACAGGGGAACAATCAGCCCCAGCATTTT.

This clonotype was detected many times. J is TRBJ2-2 and V is TRBV12-3 or TRBV12-4; D is uncertain. V was trimmed by 3 bases and J by 7 bases, leaving 6 bases between them. This CDR3 spans 12 amino acids. This CDR3 reads CASSFGLGELFF. The CDR3 DNA sequence: TGTGCCAGCAGTTTCGGGCTCGGGGAGCTGTTTTTT.

In this sample, this clonotype turned up many times. This chain joins TRBV5-1 and TRBJ2-2; 10 positions agree with TRBD2. Germline V gives CDR1 SGHRS, CDR2 YFSETQ. With 1 base clipped from V and 8 bases from J, the junction kept 8 bases outside the gene matches. The CDR3 is 16 residues long. CDR3 amino acids: CASSLTGTSVSGELFF. CDR3 nucleotides: TGCGCCAGCAGCTTGACCGGGACTAGCGTATCAGGGGAGCTGTTTTTT.

This clonotype showed up many times. The V call is TRBV6-6, the J call TRBJ1-6; D is ambiguous. V lost 3 bases to trimming and J lost 9 bases, with 12 bases between them. CDR1 and CDR2 (germline): MNHNY, SVGAGI (reference sequence). This CDR3 contains 14 residues. The CDR3 DNA sequence: TGTGCCAGCAGTTATGCGAACAGCGGTTCACCCCTCCACTTT. Translation gives CASSYANSGSPLHF.

Ten or more counts support this clonotype. Possible read error: a much larger clone is one base away. V is TRBV6-2 or TRBV6-3 and J is TRBJ2-1; perhaps TRBD1 as D (5 bases). The CDR3 consists of 15 residues. Germline CDR1 reads MNHEY; CDR2 reads SVGEGT. CDR3 region: CVSSHSTGAVNEQFF. In DNA, the CDR3 is TGTGTCAGCAGCCATTCTACAGGTGCGGTCAATGAGCAGTTCTTC.